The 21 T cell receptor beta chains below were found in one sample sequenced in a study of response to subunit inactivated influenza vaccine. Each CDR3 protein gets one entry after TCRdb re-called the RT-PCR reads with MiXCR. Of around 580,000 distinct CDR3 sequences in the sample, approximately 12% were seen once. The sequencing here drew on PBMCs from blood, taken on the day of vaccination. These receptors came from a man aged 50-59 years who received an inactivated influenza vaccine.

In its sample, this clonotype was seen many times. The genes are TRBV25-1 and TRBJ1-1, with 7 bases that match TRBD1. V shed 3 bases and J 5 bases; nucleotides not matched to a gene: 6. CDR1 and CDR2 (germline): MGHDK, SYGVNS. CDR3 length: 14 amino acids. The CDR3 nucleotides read TGTGCCAGCAGTGACCCAGGGGGAGGGACTGAAGCTTTCTTT. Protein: CASSDPGGGTEAFF.

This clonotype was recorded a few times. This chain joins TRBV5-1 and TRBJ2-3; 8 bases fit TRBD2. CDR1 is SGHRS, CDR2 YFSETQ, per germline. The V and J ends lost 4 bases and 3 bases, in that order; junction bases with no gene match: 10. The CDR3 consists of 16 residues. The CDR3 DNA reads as TGCGCCAGCAGCGGGCGGGGACTAGTAAGAACAGATACGCAGTATTTT. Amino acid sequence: CASSGRGLVRTDTQYF.

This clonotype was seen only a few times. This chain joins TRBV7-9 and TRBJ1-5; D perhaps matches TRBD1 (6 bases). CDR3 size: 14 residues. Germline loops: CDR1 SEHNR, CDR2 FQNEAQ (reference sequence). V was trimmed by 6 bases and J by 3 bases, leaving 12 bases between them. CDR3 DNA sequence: TGTGCCAGCAGGGACGACAGGTCCAATCAGCCCCAGCATTTT. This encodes CASRDDRSNQPQHF.

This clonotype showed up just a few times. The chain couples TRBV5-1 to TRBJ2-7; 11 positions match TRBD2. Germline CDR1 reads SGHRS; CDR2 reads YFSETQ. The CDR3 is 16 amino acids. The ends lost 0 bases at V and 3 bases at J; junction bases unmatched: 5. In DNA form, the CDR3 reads TGCGCCAGCAGCTTGGTGCCTAGCGGGAGGCGCTACGAGCAGTACTTC. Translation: CASSLVPSGRRYEQYF.

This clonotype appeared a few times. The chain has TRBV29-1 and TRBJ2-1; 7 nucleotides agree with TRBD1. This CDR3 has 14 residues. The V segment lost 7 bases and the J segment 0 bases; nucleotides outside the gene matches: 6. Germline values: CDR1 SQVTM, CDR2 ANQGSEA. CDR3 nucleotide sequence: TGCAGCGCCTGGGACAGTAGCTCCTACAATGAGCAGTTCTTC. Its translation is CSAWDSSSYNEQFF.

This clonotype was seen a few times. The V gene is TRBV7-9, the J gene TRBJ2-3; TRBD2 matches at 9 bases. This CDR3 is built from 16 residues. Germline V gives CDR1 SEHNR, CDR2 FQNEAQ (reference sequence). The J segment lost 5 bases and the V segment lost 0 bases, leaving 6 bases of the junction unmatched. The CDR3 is CASSLAREGQIDTQYF. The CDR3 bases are TGTGCCAGCAGCTTAGCGCGGGAGGGCCAGATAGATACGCAGTATTTT.

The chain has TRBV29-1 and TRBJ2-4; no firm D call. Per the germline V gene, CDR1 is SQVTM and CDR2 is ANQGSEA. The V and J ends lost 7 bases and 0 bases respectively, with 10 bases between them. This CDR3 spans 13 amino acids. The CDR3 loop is CSGSNLAKNIQYF. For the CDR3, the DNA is TGCAGCGGTTCCAATCTAGCCAAAAACATTCAGTACTTC.

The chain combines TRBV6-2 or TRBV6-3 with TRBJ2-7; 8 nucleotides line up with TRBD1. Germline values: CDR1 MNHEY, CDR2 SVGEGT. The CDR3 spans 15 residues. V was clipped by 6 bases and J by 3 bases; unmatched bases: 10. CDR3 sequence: CASSPRTGKGYEQYF. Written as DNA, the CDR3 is TGTGCCAGCAGCCCTCGGACAGGGAAAGGCTACGAGCAGTACTTC.

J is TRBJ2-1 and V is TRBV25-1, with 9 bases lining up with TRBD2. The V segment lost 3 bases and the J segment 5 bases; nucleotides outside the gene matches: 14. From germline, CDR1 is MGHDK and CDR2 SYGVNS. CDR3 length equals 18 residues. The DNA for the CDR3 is TGTGCCAGCAGTGACCCGGGCATAGGCGGGGGGGCCCACAATGAGCAGTTCTTC. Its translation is CASSDPGIGGGAHNEQFF.

As DNA, the CDR3 is TGCAGTGCTAGAGATCCTAGCGGGGGGGCCGGGCCCAAAAACATTCAGTACTTC. Amino acid sequence: CSARDPSGGAGPKNIQYF. The gene calls are TRBV20-1 and TRBJ2-4; TRBD2 matches 12 bases. V trimming: 0 bases; J trimming: 2 bases; junction bases outside the gene matches: 8. The length of the CDR3 is 18 residues. Germline V gene lookup returns CDR1 DFQATT and CDR2 SNEGSKA (reference sequence).

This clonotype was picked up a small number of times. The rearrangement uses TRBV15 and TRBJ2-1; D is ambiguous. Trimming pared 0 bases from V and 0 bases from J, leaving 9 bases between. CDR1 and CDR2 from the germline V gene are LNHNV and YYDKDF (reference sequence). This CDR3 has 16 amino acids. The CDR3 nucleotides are TGTGCCACCAGCAGAGATCCAAGGCACTCCTACAATGAGCAGTTCTTC. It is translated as CATSRDPRHSYNEQFF. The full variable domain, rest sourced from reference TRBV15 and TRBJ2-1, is DAMVIQNPRYQVTQFGKPVTLSCSQTLNHNVMYWYQQKSSQAPKLLFHYYDKDFNNEADTPDNFQSRRPNTSFCFLDIRSPGLGDTAMYLCATSRDPRHSYNEQFFGPGTRLTVL.

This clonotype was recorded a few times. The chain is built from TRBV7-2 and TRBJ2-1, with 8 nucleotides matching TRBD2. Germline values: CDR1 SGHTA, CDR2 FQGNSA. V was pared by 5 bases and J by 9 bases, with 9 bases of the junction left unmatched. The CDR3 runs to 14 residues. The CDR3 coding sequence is TGTGCCAGCAGCCCACGGAGCGGGGGCCCTGAGCAGTTCTTC. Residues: CASSPRSGGPEQFF.

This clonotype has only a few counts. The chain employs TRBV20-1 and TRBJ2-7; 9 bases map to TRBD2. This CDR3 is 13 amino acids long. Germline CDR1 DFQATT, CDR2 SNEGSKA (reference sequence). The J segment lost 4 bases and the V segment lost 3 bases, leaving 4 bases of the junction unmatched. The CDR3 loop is CSASSGGTYEQYF. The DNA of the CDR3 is TGCAGTGCTAGCAGCGGGGGGACGTACGAGCAGTACTTC.

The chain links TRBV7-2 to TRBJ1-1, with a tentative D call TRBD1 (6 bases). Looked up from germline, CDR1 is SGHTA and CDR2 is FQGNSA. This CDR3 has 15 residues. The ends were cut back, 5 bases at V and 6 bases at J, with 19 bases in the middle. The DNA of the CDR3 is TGTGCCAGCAGCCCAGCCGCCCAGGGGAGGGCTGAAGCTTTCTTT. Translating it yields CASSPAAQGRAEAFF.

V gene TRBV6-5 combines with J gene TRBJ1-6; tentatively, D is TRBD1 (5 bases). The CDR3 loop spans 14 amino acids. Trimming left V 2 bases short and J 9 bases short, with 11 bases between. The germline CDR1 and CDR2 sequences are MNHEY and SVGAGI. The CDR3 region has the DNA TGTGCCAGCAGTTACCAGGGACCCGGTTCACCCCTCCACTTT. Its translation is CASSYQGPGSPLHF.

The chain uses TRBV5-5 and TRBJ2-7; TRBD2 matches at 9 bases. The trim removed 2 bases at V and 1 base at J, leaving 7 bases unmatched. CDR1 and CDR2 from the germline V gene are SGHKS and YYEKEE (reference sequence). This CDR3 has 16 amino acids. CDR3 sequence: CASSFALSGGSYEQYF. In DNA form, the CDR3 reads TGTGCCAGCAGCTTTGCCCTTAGCGGGGGATCCTACGAGCAGTACTTC.

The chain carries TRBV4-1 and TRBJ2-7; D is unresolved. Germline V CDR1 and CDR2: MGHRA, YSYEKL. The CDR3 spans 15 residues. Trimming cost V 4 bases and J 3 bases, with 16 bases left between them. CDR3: CASSPAPRRLYEQYF. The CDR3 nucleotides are TGCGCCAGCAGCCCCGCCCCGAGACGACTCTACGAGCAGTACTTC.

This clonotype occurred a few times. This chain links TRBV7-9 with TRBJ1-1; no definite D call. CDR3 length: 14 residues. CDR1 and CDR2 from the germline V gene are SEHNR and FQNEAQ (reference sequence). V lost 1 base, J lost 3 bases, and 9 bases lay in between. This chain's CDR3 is CASSLELHHTEAFF. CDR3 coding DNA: TGTGCCAGCAGCTTAGAATTACACCACACTGAAGCTTTCTTT.

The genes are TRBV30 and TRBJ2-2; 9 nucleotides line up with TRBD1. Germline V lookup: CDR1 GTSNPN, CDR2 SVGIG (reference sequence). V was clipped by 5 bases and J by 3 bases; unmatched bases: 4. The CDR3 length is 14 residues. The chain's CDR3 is CAWGTGIHTGELFF. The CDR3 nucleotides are TGTGCCTGGGGGACAGGGATTCACACCGGGGAGCTGTTTTTT.

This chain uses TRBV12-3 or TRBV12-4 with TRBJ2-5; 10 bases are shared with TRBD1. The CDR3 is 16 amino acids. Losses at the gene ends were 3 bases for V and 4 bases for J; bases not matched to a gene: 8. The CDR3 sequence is CASSFDIDRGRETQYF. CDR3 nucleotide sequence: TGTGCCAGCAGTTTCGATATCGACAGGGGGCGAGAGACCCAGTACTTC.

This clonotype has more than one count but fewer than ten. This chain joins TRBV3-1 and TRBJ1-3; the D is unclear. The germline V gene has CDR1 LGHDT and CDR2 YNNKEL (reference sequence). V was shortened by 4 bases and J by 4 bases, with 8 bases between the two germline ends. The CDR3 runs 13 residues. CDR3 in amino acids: CASSLFKGNTIYF. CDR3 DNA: TGTGCCAGCAGCCTATTCAAGGGAAACACCATATATTTT.